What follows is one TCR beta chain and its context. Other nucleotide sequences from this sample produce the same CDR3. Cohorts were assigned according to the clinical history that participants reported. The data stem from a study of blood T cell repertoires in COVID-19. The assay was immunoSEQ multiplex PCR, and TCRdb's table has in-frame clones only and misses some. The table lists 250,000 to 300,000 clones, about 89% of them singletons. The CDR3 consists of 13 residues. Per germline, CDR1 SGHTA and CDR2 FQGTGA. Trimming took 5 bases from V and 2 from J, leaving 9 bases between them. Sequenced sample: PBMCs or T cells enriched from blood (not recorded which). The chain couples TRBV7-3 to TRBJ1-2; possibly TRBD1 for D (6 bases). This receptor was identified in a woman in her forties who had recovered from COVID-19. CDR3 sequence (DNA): TGTGCCAGCAGCCCCGACAGGAACTATGGCTACACCTTC. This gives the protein CASSPDRNYGYTF.